This TCR beta chain was sequenced during a study of T-cell reconstitution after alpha-beta-depleted transplantation in children. Whole-study results and caveats: From surviving recipient T cells and thymic progenitors came the high day-60 TCRbeta diversity observed in some patients. Newly produced T cells mostly provided counts and TCRbeta diversity after one year, as hyperexpanded clones declined. Alpha-beta T cells about two months after transplant reportedly derived from several hundred expanded graft clones.

A remark on this clonotype: Its antigen is unknown.

Molecular barcoding with unique molecular identifiers was used for the TCRbeta library. TCRdb reprocessed the PCR reads with MiXCR, giving one entry per CDR3 protein. This table holds about 540,000 distinct CDR3 sequences, over 20% found once. The CDR3 extends over 17 amino acids. Deletions cut 1 base from V and 0 bases from J, with 18 bases between. Germline-derived CDR1 and CDR2 are DFQATT and SNEGSKA (reference sequence). Material: PBMCs, obtained before TCRalphabeta/CD19-depleted stem cell transplant. The chain couples TRBV20-1 to TRBJ1-1; D not certain. This sequence originates from a boy in the first two years of life with Wiskott-Aldrich syndrome, due to receive a stem cell transplant. The CDR3 region is CSARGSAPSTMNTEAFF. The CDR3 DNA reads TGCAGTGCTAGAGGATCGGCCCCTTCGACTATGAACACTGAAGCTTTCTTT.